This T cell receptor (beta chain) was identified in a study of tumor-infiltrating lymphocytes in primary liver carcinoma. Constant-region priming of roughly 0.45 ug total RNA yielded TCR beta cDNA. Construction of TCR beta libraries relied on three successive nested multiplex PCR rounds employing slightly modified ARM-PCR. With TRBV1-TRBV30 forward primers and a C-beta reverse primer, the first two PCR rounds were run for around 10 cycles each. One entry per CDR3 protein, called by TCRdb with MiXCR from the multiplex PCR reads. Of under 130,000 distinct CDR3 sequences listed, about four fifths are singletons. Scientists recovered RNA and DNA together from approximately 20-30 mg of unsorted bulk tissue. The study sampled five separate regions from each tumor. Comment on this clonotype: Antigen specificity is unknown. At one of its ends the junction is not consistent with the germline gene, which may arise from a read error.

The CDR3 is 13 amino acids. Germline CDR1 is MNHEY and CDR2 is SVGAGI. Points from the study as a whole: Tumor region pairs outstripped tumor-adjacent and tumor-blood pairs in overlap. Present in all five tumor regions were only about 7-25% of the top clones.

The material sequenced was liver tumor tissue from sampling region 3. Subset defined: tumor region T3, left-lateral pole. This chain uses TRBV6-5 with TRBJ1-2; the D is unclear. The TCR sequence derives from a man in his forties with primary liver carcinoma and hepatitis B virus infection. The CDR3 sequence is CASSYGSSYGYTF. For the CDR3, the DNA is TGTGCCAGCAGTTACGGAAGTAGCTATGGCTACACATTC.